One sample yielded the 13 T cell receptor beta chains listed below, sequenced in a study of blood T cell repertoires in COVID-19. Sequenced by immunoSEQ multiplex PCR; TCRdb stores in-frame clones only, minus some. This sample has about 73,000 clones; 65% to 85% occur once, and the top ten carry 25% to 30%. Source material: peripheral blood. Receptor source: a human donor in a cohort sampled during active COVID-19.

For the CDR3, the DNA is TGTGCCAGCAGCTTTACATCTGGGGCCAACGTCCTGACTTTC. Translation: CASSFTSGANVLTF. V usage is TRBV11-3 and J usage is TRBJ2-6; D uncertain. CDR1 is SGHNT, CDR2 YENEEA, per germline. Trimming removed 3 bases from V and 1 base from J, with 4 bases in between. The CDR3 is 14 residues long.

V is TRBV6-5 and J is TRBJ1-2; TRBD1 matches at 7 bases. This CDR3 has 13 residues. Germline loops: CDR1 MNHEY, CDR2 SVGAGI. Losses at the gene ends were 5 bases for V and 8 bases for J; bases not matched to a gene: 8. The CDR3 protein is CASSHRQGDGYTF. The CDR3 nucleotides read TGTGCCAGCAGTCATCGACAGGGTGACGGCTACACCTTC.

J is TRBJ2-3 and V is TRBV27, with D tentatively TRBD2 (7 bases). With 0 bases removed from V and 3 bases from J, the gap between germline ends came to 13 bases. This CDR3 comprises 16 residues. CDR1 MNHEY and CDR2 SMNVEV come from the germline V gene (reference sequence). The CDR3 loop reads CASSLSSGTMTDTQYF. As DNA, the CDR3 is TGTGCCAGCAGTTTATCGAGCGGGACAATGACAGATACGCAGTATTTT.

This clone was counted once. V is TRBV5-8 and J is TRBJ1-5; D is undetermined. Germline V gene sequence: CDR1 SGHTS, CDR2 YDEGEE. This CDR3 comprises 14 residues. V lost 0 bases, J lost 4 bases, and 8 bases lay in between. This CDR3 is CASSLGASNQPQHF. The CDR3 DNA reads TGTGCCAGCAGCTTGGGAGCATCGAATCAGCCCCAGCATTTT.

This clone was observed a single time. This chain joins TRBV7-9 and TRBJ1-2, with D unresolved. Trimming removed 1 base at V and 8 bases at J, with 17 bases between. The CDR3 extends over 15 amino acids. CDR1 is SEHNR, CDR2 FQNEAQ, per germline (reference sequence). The CDR3 DNA reads as TGTGCCAGCAGCTTAGAGCAGGCTCCCCAAGAAGGCTACACCTTC. The encoded protein is CASSLEQAPQEGYTF.

The V gene is TRBV5-1, the J gene TRBJ1-1; D not certain. Trimming removed 4 bases from V and 3 bases from J, with 7 bases in between. Germline CDR1 reads SGHRS; CDR2 reads YFSETQ. This CDR3 has 12 residues. The CDR3 DNA follows: TGCGCCAGCAGCAGAACGGACACTGAAGCTTTCTTT. Translated: CASSRTDTEAFF. The variable domain in full, completed from reference TRBV5-1 and TRBJ1-1, reads KAGVTQTPRYLIKTRGQQVTLSCSPISGHRSVSWYQQTPGQGLQFLFEYFSETQRNKGNFPGRFSGRQFSNSRSEMNVSTLELGDSALYLCASSRTDTEAFFGQGTRLTVV.

The chain couples TRBV7-9 to TRBJ2-7; 12 positions agree with TRBD1. CDR1 and CDR2 (germline): SEHNR, FQNEAQ (reference sequence). With 7 bases clipped from V and 0 bases from J, the junction kept 10 bases outside the gene matches. This CDR3 comprises 17 residues. Written as DNA, the CDR3 is TGTGCCAGCAATGTGGGACAGGGGGCACTTACCTCCTACGAGCAGTACTTC. Protein sequence: CASNVGQGALTSYEQYF.

The rearrangement links TRBV5-1 to TRBJ1-1; D gene ambiguous. Trimming cost V 4 bases and J 5 bases, with 12 bases left between them. Per the germline V gene, CDR1 is SGHRS and CDR2 is YFSETQ. This CDR3 has 13 residues. Here the CDR3 reads CASSNSGGTEAFF. The CDR3 region has the DNA TGCGCCAGCAGCAACAGCGGAGGAACTGAAGCTTTCTTT. Full variable domain (rest looked up from reference TRBV5-1 and TRBJ1-1): KAGVTQTPRYLIKTRGQQVTLSCSPISGHRSVSWYQQTPGQGLQFLFEYFSETQRNKGNFPGRFSGRQFSNSRSEMNVSTLELGDSALYLCASSNSGGTEAFFGQGTRLTVV.

The rearrangement joins TRBV9 to TRBJ2-1; a weak D match, TRBD2 (6 bases). Germline loops: CDR1 SGDLS, CDR2 YYNGEE. The CDR3 contains 14 residues. V was trimmed by 3 bases and J by 8 bases, leaving 15 bases between them. CDR3 bases: TGTGCCAGCAGCGCGGGAGACAGCCTCTATGAGCAGTTCTTC. Protein sequence: CASSAGDSLYEQFF.

Points on this clone: In the same sample, other DNA sequences code for this CDR3. This chain joins TRBV12-3 or TRBV12-4 and TRBJ1-5; the D is unclear. V was cut by 1 base and J by 7 bases, with 8 bases left in between. This CDR3 spans 13 amino acids. As DNA, the CDR3 is TGTGCCAGCAGTTTAGGGGGAGGGCAGCCCCAGCATTTT. Its protein is CASSLGGGQPQHF.

The chain links TRBV9 to TRBJ1-2, with D maybe TRBD1 (6 bases). This CDR3 comprises 15 residues. Trimming took 4 bases from V and 0 from J, leaving 13 bases between them. The germline V gene has CDR1 SGDLS and CDR2 YYNGEE. The CDR3 protein is CASSPRPGANYGYTF. CDR3 DNA sequence: TGTGCCAGCAGCCCTCGGCCAGGGGCTAACTATGGCTACACCTTC.

This rearrangement joins TRBV4-1 to TRBJ2-7; TRBD1 agrees at 10 bases. V gave up 0 bases and J gave up 6 bases; unmatched junction bases: 2. From germline, CDR1 is MGHRA and CDR2 YSYEKL. The CDR3 is made up of 14 amino acids. The CDR3 region is CASSQEGTGAEQYF. The CDR3, as DNA: TGCGCCAGCAGCCAAGAAGGGACAGGGGCCGAGCAGTACTTC.

This chain links TRBV7-9 with TRBJ1-1; 11 nucleotides match TRBD1. The CDR3 contains 14 residues. The V gene's germline CDR1 is SEHNR and CDR2 FQNEAQ (reference sequence). V lost 11 bases, J lost 6 bases, and 11 bases stayed unmatched. CDR3 protein: CAGKRTGGPSEAFF. The CDR3, as DNA: TGTGCCGGAAAAAGGACAGGGGGCCCTTCTGAAGCTTTCTTT.